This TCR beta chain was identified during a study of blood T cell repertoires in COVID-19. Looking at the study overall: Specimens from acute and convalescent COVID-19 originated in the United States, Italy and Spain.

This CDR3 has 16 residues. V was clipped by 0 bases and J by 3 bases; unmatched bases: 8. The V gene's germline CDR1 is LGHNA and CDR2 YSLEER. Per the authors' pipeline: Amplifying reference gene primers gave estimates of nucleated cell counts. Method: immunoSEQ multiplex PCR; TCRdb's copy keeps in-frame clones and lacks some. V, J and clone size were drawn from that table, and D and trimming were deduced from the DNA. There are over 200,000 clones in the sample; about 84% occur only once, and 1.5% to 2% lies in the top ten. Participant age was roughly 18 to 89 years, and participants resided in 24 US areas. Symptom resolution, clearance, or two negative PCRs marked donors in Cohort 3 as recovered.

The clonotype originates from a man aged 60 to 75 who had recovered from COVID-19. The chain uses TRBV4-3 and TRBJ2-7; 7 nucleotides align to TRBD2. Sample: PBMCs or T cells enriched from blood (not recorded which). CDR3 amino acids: CASSQEVVGGVYEQYF. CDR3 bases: TGCGCCAGCAGCCAAGAAGTAGTTGGGGGGGTCTACGAGCAGTACTTC.